The present T cell receptor (beta chain) was sequenced within a study of T-cell reconstitution after alpha-beta-depleted transplantation in children. Construction of the TCRbeta library involved unique molecular identifiers. TCRdb reanalysed the PCR reads using MiXCR and keeps one entry per CDR3 protein. Of over 200,000 distinct CDR3 sequences detected, around 7.7% appear once; the ten largest clones hold roughly 36%. Points from the study as a whole: TCRbeta diversity was high at day 60 in some patients (a result of surviving recipient T cells and thymic progenitors). Reportedly, roughly two months post-transplant, alpha-beta T cells arose from several hundred expanded graft clones. By one year post-transplant, T-cell counts and diversity largely arose from T cells that were newly produced.

With regard to this clonotype: What it binds is not known.

The sequence was obtained from a male patient aged 2-9 years who had a stem cell transplant for acute myeloid leukemia, so the T cells may come from the graft donor. The source was PBMCs, mostly from graft donor cells, collected 360 days after TCRalphabeta/CD19-depleted stem cell transplant.

CDR3 DNA: TGTGCCAGCAGCGTCGGACCTTATAGCAATCAGCCCCAGCATTTT. Its translation is CASSVGPYSNQPQHF. This chain joins TRBV5-6 and TRBJ1-5; D gene uncertain. CDR3 length: 15 residues. The V end was cut by 4 bases, the J end by 0 bases, with 11 bases between. CDR1 SGHDT and CDR2 YYEEEE come from the germline V gene.